The clone carrying this TCR beta chain was observed many times. In germline, CDR1 is SGHTA, CDR2 FQGTGA. This CDR3 has 14 residues. V shed 5 bases, J shed 4 bases, and the junction held 2 bases outside the gene matches. TCRdb independently ran MiXCR on the 5' RACE reads; one entry per CDR3 protein. The repertoire holds tens of thousands of distinct CDR3 sequences, with 13% as singletons. The data were obtained in a study of early T cells in non-severe SARS-CoV-2 infection. The material sequenced was whole blood, taken at baseline. The chain couples TRBV7-3 to TRBJ2-2, with 9 positions matching TRBD1. This sequence was found in an adult who was a healthcare worker with PCR-confirmed SARS-CoV-2 infection or an uninfected control (not recorded which). The CDR3 protein is CASSGTGFTGELFF. The CDR3 nucleotides read TGTGCCAGCAGCGGGACAGGGTTCACCGGGGAGCTGTTTTTT.